This T cell receptor (beta chain) was obtained from a study of Ad26.COV2.S vaccination and SARS-CoV-2 variants. The ends were cut back, 2 bases at V and 2 bases at J, with 10 bases in the middle. This CDR3 has 14 residues. Per germline, CDR1 SGHTA and CDR2 FQGNSA. The treatment: 15 to 20 received Ad26.COV2.S at low or high dose, single or two shots; 5 received placebo; per-sample allocation not given. It was on day 63 after the first vaccine or placebo injection that samples were taken. A Boston adult aged 18-55 years was the donor. Assay: immunoSEQ multiplex PCR; the TCRdb copy retains only in-frame clones and omits some. This table has about 680,000 clones, more than 70% appearing once. Whole-study results and caveats: Breadth of non-spike TCRs did not differ between vaccinees and placebo recipients.

In regard to this clone: What it binds is not known.

This sequence originates from a person between 18 and 65 years old who received the Ad26.COV2.S COVID-19 vaccine or a placebo. Sequencing was performed on peripheral blood, taken in a trial of Ad26.COV2.S vaccine versus placebo. The J gene is TRBJ2-7, the V gene TRBV7-2; D is unclear. In nucleotides, the CDR3 is TGTGCCAGCAGCTTATCTTACGAAACCTACGAGCAGTACTTC. It codes for CASSLSYETYEQYF. The full variable domain, rest sourced from reference TRBV7-2 and TRBJ2-7, is GAGVSQSPSNKVTEKGKDVELRCDPISGHTALYWYRQSLGQGLEFLIYFQGNSAPDKSGLPSDRFSAERTGGSVSTLTIQRTQQEDSAVYLCASSLSYETYEQYFGPGTRLTVT.